This passage covers 18 T cell receptor beta chains from one sample sequenced in a study of cytomegalovirus exposure and HLA in healthy donors. TCRdb's copy holds only in-frame clones and misses some; the assay was immunoSEQ multiplex PCR. The sample contains 350,000 or so clones, 86% of which appear only once. Material: PBMCs. Receptor source: a woman aged 18-29 years in good health and CMV-seronegative.

The chain joins TRBV7-3 to TRBJ2-1, with D possibly matching TRBD2 (5 bases). The CDR3 consists of 13 residues. Between the trimmed V and J ends, which lost 2 bases and 7 bases, there was a span of 9 bases. Germline CDR1 reads SGHTA; CDR2 reads FQGTGA. The CDR3 coding sequence is TGTGCCAGCAGCTTATACCCGGGGAATGAGCAGTTCTTC. Protein: CASSLYPGNEQFF. Combining the CDR3 with reference TRBV7-3 and TRBJ2-1 gives the whole variable domain GAGVSQTPSNKVTEKGKYVELRCDPISGHTALYWYRQSLGQGPEFLIYFQGTGAADDSGLPNDRFFAVRPEGSVSTLKIQRTERGDSAVYLCASSLYPGNEQFFGPGTRLTVL.

This clone has only one observation. This sequence joins TRBV28 and TRBJ1-5; D call uncertain. The germline V gene has CDR1 MDHEN and CDR2 SYDVKM. The V gene lost 1 base and the J gene lost 2 bases, with 6 bases spanning the gap. This CDR3 contains 14 residues. In DNA, the CDR3 is TGTGCCAGCAGTTTATCGGTCCGCAATCAGCCCCAGCATTTT. Amino acids: CASSLSVRNQPQHF.

The V gene is TRBV19, the J gene TRBJ1-1; D is unresolved. The CDR3 totals 14 residues. V lost 3 bases and J lost 2, with 10 bases in between. Germline CDR1 and CDR2: LNHDA and SQIVND (reference sequence). The CDR3 DNA reads as TGTGCCAGTAGTATTGGTCAGGCAAACACTGAAGCTTTCTTT. Protein sequence: CASSIGQANTEAFF.

This chain uses TRBV7-2 with TRBJ2-1; 13 bases align to TRBD2. Germline CDR1 SGHTA, CDR2 FQGNSA. The CDR3 has 15 amino acids. The junction had 5 bases not matched to a gene; V was cut back by 4 bases and J by 8 bases. The CDR3 reads CASSSRTSGSDEQFF. DNA of the CDR3: TGTGCCAGCAGCTCCAGGACTAGCGGGAGCGATGAGCAGTTCTTC.

The count of this clone is one. V and J are TRBV5-1 and TRBJ2-1; the D gene is possibly TRBD2 (6 bases). Germline V lookup: CDR1 SGHRS, CDR2 YFSETQ. Deletions cut 0 bases from V and 8 bases from J, with 9 bases between. The CDR3 is 13 residues long. The CDR3 bases are TGCGCCAGCAGCTTGGCGGCGGGATATGAGCAGTTCTTC. Protein product: CASSLAAGYEQFF.

V and J are TRBV7-9 and TRBJ1-2; no clear D gene. CDR1 and CDR2 (germline): SEHNR, FQNEAQ (reference sequence). The CDR3 is 16 residues long. Trimming took off 1 base at V and 4 bases at J, with 16 bases between the two ends. CDR3 DNA: TGTGCCAGCAGCTTAGAAGGATCGGGAGGAGCCTATGGCTACACCTTC. This translates into CASSLEGSGGAYGYTF.

The rearrangement links TRBV25-1 to TRBJ1-2, with 7 nucleotides matching TRBD1. There are 12 residues in the CDR3. Germline V gene sequence: CDR1 MGHDK, CDR2 SYGVNS. V shed 7 bases, J shed 12 bases, and the junction held 11 bases outside the gene matches. The CDR3 bases are TGTGCCAGCAAAAGGGCAGGGGGACTTCACACCTTC. Translated, it gives CASKRAGGLHTF.

This rearrangement joins TRBV18 to TRBJ2-2; 7 positions agree with TRBD2. This CDR3 is 14 amino acids long. The V gene's germline CDR1 is KGHSH and CDR2 LQKENI. J was trimmed by 4 bases and V by 2 bases; bases with no gene match: 1. CDR3 residues: CASSPGEGTGELFF. In DNA, the CDR3 is TGTGCCAGCTCACCAGGGGAGGGCACCGGGGAGCTGTTTTTT.

As concerns this clone: Other DNA sequences of this sample code for an identical CDR3. V usage is TRBV28 and J usage is TRBJ1-2, with D possibly TRBD1 on 5 matching bases. Germline assignment: CDR1 MDHEN and CDR2 SYDVKM. With 3 bases removed from V and 5 bases from J, the gap between germline ends came to 10 bases. The CDR3 has 13 residues. In DNA form, the CDR3 reads TGTGCCAGCAGTTTGGGCAGGGAATATGGCTACACCTTC. Translated: CASSLGREYGYTF.

This chain connects TRBV5-1 to TRBJ2-2; 7 bases agree with TRBD1. In germline, CDR1 is SGHRS, CDR2 YFSETQ. With V trimmed by 4 bases and J by 6 bases, 18 bases remained unmatched. The CDR3 is 18 residues long. CDR3 nucleotides: TGCGCCAGCAGCCTCCATACCTCGACAGGGTTAAATGCCGGGGAGCTGTTTTTT. It encodes CASSLHTSTGLNAGELFF.

V gene TRBV18 combines with J gene TRBJ2-3; D might be TRBD1 (5 bases). Trimming cost V 6 bases and J 0 bases, with 10 bases left between them. The V gene's germline CDR1 is KGHSH and CDR2 LQKENI. This CDR3 is 14 amino acids long. The CDR3, as DNA: TGTGCCAGCTCCCAGGGCGGCAGCACAGATACGCAGTATTTT. Translated: CASSQGGSTDTQYF.

The V call is TRBV27, the J call TRBJ2-1; 8 bases map to TRBD2. The CDR3 extends over 15 amino acids. The germline gives CDR1 MNHEY, CDR2 SMNVEV (reference sequence). Trimming removed 4 bases from V and 4 bases from J; junction bases left unmatched: 6. In nucleotides, the CDR3 is TGTGCCAGCAGTTACTCGGGAGGGGGGTACAATGAGCAGTTCTTC. Protein sequence: CASSYSGGGYNEQFF.

V and J are TRBV29-1 and TRBJ1-1; TRBD1 matches at 7 bases. V gave up 7 bases and J gave up 4 bases; unmatched junction bases: 6. This CDR3 region has 12 residues. Germline values: CDR1 SQVTM, CDR2 ANQGSEA. CDR3 residues: CSADRVSTEAFF. Written as DNA, the CDR3 is TGCAGCGCCGACAGGGTCAGCACTGAAGCTTTCTTT.

The chain has TRBV7-3 and TRBJ2-1, with D possibly being TRBD1 (5 bases). This CDR3 is 15 amino acids long. Germline-derived CDR1 and CDR2 are SGHTA and FQGTGA. Trimming shortened V by 4 bases and J by 5 bases, and 15 bases separated the two germline ends. CDR3 region: CASSSRQGINNEQFF. In DNA, the CDR3 is TGTGCCAGCAGCTCTAGGCAGGGAATTAACAATGAGCAGTTCTTC.

The V gene is TRBV6-5, the J gene TRBJ2-7, with a possible D match to TRBD1 (6 bases). This CDR3 has 12 amino acids. V lost 5 bases to trimming and J lost 5 bases, with 10 bases between them. Germline CDR1 and CDR2: MNHEY and SVGAGI. The CDR3, as DNA: TGTGCCAGCAGTGGGGGCTGGGACGAGCAGTACTTC. The encoded protein is CASSGGWDEQYF.

The J gene is TRBJ2-5, the V gene TRBV9; D is perhaps TRBD1 (5 bases). V was pared by 2 bases and J by 5 bases, with 13 bases between. This CDR3 is 14 amino acids long. Germline V lookup: CDR1 SGDLS, CDR2 YYNGEE. The CDR3 loop is CASSVDNNGETQYF. CDR3 sequence (DNA): TGTGCCAGCAGCGTGGACAACAACGGGGAGACCCAGTACTTC.

The chain's CDR3 is CASSLGTVPYEQYF. CDR3 coding DNA: TGTGCCAGCAGCTTAGGGACAGTACCCTACGAGCAGTACTTC. The rearrangement links TRBV11-2 to TRBJ2-7, with D possibly being TRBD1 (6 bases). V shed 1 base and J shed 2 bases, with 9 bases lying between them. Germline CDR1 SGHAT, CDR2 FQNNGV. This CDR3 is 14 amino acids long.

This clone occurred a few times. The chain has TRBV2 and TRBJ1-2; D gene unclear. Germline values: CDR1 SNHLY, CDR2 FYNNEI. The CDR3 consists of 13 residues. V lost 4 bases and J 4 bases, leaving 10 bases between the germline ends. The CDR3 DNA reads TGTGCCAGCAGTGCGGGCGAGGGCTATGGCTACACCTTC. It encodes CASSAGEGYGYTF.